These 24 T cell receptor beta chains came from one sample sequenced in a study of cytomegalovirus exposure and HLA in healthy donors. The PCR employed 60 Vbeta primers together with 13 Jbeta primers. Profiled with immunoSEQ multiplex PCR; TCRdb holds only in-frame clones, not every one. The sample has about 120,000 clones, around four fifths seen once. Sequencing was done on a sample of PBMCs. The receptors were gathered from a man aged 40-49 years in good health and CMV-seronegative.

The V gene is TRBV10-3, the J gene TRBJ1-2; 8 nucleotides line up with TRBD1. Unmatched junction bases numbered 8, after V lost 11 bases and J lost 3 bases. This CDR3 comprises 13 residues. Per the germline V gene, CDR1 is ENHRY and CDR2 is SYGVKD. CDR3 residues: CAFSPTGDYGYTF. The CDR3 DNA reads TGTGCCTTCTCCCCGACAGGGGACTATGGCTACACCTTC.

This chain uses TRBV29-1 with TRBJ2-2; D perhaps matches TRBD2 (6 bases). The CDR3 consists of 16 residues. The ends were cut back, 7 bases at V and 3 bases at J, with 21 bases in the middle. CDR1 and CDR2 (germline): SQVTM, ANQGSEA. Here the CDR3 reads CSGSRPSSGDTGELFF. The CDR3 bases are TGCAGCGGCAGCCGTCCTTCCTCGGGGGACACCGGGGAGCTGTTTTTT.

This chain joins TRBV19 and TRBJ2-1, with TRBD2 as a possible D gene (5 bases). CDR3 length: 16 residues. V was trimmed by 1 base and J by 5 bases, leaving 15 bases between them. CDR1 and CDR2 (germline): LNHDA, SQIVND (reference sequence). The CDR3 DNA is TGTGCCAGTAGTATAGTGCGAGCGGCAAGCCACAATGAGCAGTTCTTC. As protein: CASSIVRAASHNEQFF.

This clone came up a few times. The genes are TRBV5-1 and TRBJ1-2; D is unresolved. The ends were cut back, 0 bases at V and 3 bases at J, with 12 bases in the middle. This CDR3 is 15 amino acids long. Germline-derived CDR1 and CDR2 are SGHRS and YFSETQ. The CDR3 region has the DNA TGCGCCAGCAGCTTGGACGTGGCAGACTACTATGGCTACACCTTC. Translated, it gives CASSLDVADYYGYTF.

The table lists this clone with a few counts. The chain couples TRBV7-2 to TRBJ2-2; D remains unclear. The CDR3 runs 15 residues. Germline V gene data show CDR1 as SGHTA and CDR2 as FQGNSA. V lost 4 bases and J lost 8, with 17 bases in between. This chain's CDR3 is CASSYQQTQTGELFF. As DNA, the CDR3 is TGTGCCAGCAGCTATCAACAAACTCAGACTGGGGAGCTGTTTTTT.

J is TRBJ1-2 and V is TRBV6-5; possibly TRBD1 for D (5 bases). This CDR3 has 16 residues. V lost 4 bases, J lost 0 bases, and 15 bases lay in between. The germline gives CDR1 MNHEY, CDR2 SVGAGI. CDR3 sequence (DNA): TGTGCCAGCAGTTTTTTGGACACCAAAGCTAACTATGGCTACACCTTC. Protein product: CASSFLDTKANYGYTF.

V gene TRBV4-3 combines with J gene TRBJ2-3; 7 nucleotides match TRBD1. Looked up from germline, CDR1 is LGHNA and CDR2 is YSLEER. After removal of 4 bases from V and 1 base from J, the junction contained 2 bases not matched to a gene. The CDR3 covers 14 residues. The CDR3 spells CASSPGQGTDTQYF. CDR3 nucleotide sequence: TGCGCCAGCAGCCCAGGACAGGGCACAGATACGCAGTATTTT.

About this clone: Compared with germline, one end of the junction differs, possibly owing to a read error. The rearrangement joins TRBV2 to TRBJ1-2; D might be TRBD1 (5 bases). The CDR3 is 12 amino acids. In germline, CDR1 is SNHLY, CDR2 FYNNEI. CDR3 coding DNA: TGTGCCAGCAGTGAGGGGAGGGGCCCTCGTGACTTC. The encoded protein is CASSEGRGPRDF.

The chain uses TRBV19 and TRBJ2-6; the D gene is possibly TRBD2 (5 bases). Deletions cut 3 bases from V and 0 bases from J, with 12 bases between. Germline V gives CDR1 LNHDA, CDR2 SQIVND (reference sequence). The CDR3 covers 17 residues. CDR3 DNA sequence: TGTGCCAGTAGTATGTCCCTAGCCGCCTCTGGGGCCAACGTCCTGACTTTC. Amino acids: CASSMSLAASGANVLTF.

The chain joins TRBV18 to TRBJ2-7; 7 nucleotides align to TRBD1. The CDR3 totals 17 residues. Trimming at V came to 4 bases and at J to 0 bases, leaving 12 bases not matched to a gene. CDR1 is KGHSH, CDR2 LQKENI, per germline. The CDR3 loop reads CASSHRRQGVSSYEQYF. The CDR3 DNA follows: TGTGCCAGCTCACACCGAAGACAGGGAGTAAGCTCCTACGAGCAGTACTTC.

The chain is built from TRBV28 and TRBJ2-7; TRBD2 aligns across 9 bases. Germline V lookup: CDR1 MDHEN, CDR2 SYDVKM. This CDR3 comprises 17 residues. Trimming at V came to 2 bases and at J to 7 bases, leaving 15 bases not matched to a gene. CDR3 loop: CASSLVRGRAFSGEQYF. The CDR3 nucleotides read TGTGCCAGCAGTTTAGTGCGCGGGAGGGCCTTTAGTGGGGAGCAGTACTTC.

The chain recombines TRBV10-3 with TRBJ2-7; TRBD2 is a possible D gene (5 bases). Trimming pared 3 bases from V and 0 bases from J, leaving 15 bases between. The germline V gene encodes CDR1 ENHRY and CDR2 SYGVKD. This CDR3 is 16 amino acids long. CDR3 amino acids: CAISDAGMLSSYEQYF. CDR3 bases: TGTGCCATCAGTGACGCCGGGATGTTGAGCTCCTACGAGCAGTACTTC.

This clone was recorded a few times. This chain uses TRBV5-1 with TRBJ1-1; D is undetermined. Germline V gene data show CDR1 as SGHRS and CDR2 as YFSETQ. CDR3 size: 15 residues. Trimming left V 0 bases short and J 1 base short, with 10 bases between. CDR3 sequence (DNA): TGCGCCAGCAGCTTGGACAGCCCGACGAACACTGAAGCTTTCTTT. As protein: CASSLDSPTNTEAFF.

The CDR3 coding sequence is TGTGCCAGCAGTGAAGCGGGGAGGGGCAGAGAGACCCAGTACTTC. Translation gives CASSEAGRGRETQYF. This chain joins TRBV2 and TRBJ2-5; 7 bases fit TRBD2. Trimming took 0 bases from V and 4 from J; bases not matched to a gene: 5. The CDR3 spans 15 residues. The germline gives CDR1 SNHLY, CDR2 FYNNEI.

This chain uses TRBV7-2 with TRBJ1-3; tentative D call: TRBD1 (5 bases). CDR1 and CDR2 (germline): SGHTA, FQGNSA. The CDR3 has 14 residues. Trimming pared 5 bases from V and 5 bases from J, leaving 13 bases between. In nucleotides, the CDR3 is TGTGCCAGCAGCCGCCCAGGGTCGAGAAACACCATATATTTT. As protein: CASSRPGSRNTIYF.

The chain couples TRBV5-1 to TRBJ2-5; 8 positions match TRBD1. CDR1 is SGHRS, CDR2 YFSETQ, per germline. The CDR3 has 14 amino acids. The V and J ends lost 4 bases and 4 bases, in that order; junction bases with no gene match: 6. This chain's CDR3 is CASSTWTGPETQYF. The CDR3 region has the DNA TGCGCCAGCAGCACATGGACAGGGCCAGAGACCCAGTACTTC.

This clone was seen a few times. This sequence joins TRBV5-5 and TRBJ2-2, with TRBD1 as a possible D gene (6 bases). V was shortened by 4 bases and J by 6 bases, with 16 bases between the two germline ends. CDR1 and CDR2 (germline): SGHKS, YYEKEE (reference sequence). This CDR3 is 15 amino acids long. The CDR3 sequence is CASSDTGLGAGELFF. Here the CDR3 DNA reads TGTGCCAGCAGCGACACAGGGCTTGGGGCCGGGGAGCTGTTTTTT.

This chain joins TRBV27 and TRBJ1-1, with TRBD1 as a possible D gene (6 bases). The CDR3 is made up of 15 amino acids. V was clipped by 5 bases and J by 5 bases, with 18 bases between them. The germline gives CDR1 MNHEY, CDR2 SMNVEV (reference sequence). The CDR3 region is CASSGGARVRTEAFF. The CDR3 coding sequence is TGTGCCAGCAGTGGGGGCGCGAGGGTGCGGACTGAAGCTTTCTTT.

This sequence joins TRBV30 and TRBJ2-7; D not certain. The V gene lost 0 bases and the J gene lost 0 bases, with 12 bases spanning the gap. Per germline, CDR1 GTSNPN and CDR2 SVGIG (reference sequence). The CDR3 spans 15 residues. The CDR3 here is CAWSVGSASSYEQYF. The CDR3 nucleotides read TGTGCCTGGAGTGTAGGAAGCGCTAGCTCCTACGAGCAGTACTTC.

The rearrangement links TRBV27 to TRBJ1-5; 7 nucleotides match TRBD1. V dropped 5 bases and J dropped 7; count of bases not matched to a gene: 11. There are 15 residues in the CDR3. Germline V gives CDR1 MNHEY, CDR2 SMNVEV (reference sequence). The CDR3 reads CASSTIAGGGQPQHF. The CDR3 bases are TGTGCCAGCAGTACGATCGCAGGGGGTGGACAGCCCCAGCATTTT.

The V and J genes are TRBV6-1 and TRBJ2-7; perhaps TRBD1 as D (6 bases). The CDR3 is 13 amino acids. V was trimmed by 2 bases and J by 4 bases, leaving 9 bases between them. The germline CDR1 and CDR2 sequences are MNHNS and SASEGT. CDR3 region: CASSEIRGYEQYF. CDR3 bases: TGTGCCAGCAGTGAAATAAGGGGGTACGAGCAGTACTTC.

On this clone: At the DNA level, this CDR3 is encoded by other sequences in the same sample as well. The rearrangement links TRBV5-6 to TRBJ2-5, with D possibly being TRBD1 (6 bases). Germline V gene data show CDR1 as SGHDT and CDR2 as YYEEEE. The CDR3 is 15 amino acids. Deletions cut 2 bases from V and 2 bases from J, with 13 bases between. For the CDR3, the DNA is TGTGCCAGCAGCTTAGGACAGAGAACTCAAGAGACCCAGTACTTC. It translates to CASSLGQRTQETQYF.

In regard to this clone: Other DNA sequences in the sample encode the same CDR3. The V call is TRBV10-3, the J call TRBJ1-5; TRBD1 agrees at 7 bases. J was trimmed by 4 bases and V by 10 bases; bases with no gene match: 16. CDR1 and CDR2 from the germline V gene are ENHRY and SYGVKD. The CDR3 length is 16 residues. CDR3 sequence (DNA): TGTGCCACCCAGGGGGTCGGGGGCACCTTAAATCAGCCCCAGCATTTT. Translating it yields CATQGVGGTLNQPQHF.

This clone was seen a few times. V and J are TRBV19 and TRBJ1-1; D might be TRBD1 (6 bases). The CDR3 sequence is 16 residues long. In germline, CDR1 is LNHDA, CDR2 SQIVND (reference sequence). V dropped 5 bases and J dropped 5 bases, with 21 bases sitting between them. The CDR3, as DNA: TGTGCCAGTAGTCGAACAGGGATAGGTGTTGGAACTGAAGCTTTCTTT. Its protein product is CASSRTGIGVGTEAFF.